The 26 T cell receptor beta chains listed next were all sequenced from one sample in a study of shared clonotypes between healthy human individuals. As defined, naive CD8 cells were CD45RO-negative and positively selected for CCR7, with terminally differentiated effector memory CD45RA+ cells excluded. Libraries were prepared by immunoSEQ multiplex PCR; TCRdb keeps only in-frame clonotypes and omits some of them. The profile shows about 590,000 clones, 95% to 96% of them singletons. The sample consisted of naive CD8+ T cells sorted from blood. All receptors derive from a woman aged 25 to 39 in good health.

The chain has TRBV27 and TRBJ2-7, with 11 bases identical to TRBD2. The CDR3 consists of 11 residues. Germline V gene sequence: CDR1 MNHEY, CDR2 SMNVEV (reference sequence). V lost 9 bases, J lost 5 bases, and 0 bases stayed unmatched. The CDR3 DNA reads TGTGCCAGACTAGCGGGAGACGAGCAGTACTTC. As protein: CARLAGDEQYF.

The sample holds one count of this clone. The chain carries TRBV19 and TRBJ2-1; D perhaps matches TRBD1 (5 bases). CDR3 length: 14 residues. CDR1 is LNHDA, CDR2 SQIVND, per germline (reference sequence). Trimming took 4 bases from V and 1 from J, leaving 8 bases between them. In DNA, the CDR3 is TGTGCCAGTAGTAGCAGGGATTCCTACAATGAGCAGTTCTTC. As protein: CASSSRDSYNEQFF.

The chain uses TRBV21-1 and TRBJ2-6; the table's D gene call, TRBD1, was not cross checked with the DNA. TRBV21-1 is assigned pseudogene status. The CDR3 length is 20 residues. The CDR3 region has the DNA TGTGCCAGCAGGGGGCGCAGGGGTGCCGGGGTAGTATGCGGGGCCAACGTCCTGACTTTC. Translated, it gives CASRGRRGAGVVCGANVLTF.

V is TRBV6-6 and J is TRBJ2-2; the D is unclear. CDR1 MNHNY and CDR2 SVGAGI come from the germline V gene (reference sequence). Trimming removed 2 bases at V and 2 bases at J, with 9 bases between. The CDR3 has 15 amino acids. CDR3 coding DNA: TGTGCCAGCAGTTACCATTCGAGTAACACCGGGGAGCTGTTTTTT. Translation: CASSYHSSNTGELFF.

The chain is built from TRBV2 and TRBJ1-2; possible D gene TRBD1, 5 bases. Germline CDR1 SNHLY, CDR2 FYNNEI. The CDR3 length is 11 residues. The germline V and J ends were trimmed by 1 base and 8 bases, with 5 bases remaining between them. The CDR3 DNA sequence: TGTGCCAGCAGTGAAGGGGACGGCTACACCTTC. Translated, it gives CASSEGDGYTF.

V usage is TRBV13 and J usage is TRBJ1-6; the D is unclear. Germline V CDR1 and CDR2: PRHDT, FYEKMQ (reference sequence). This CDR3 has 14 residues. The germline V and J ends were trimmed by 5 bases and 7 bases, with 12 bases remaining between them. The DNA for the CDR3 is TGTGCCAGCAGCGAACAGAGACTAAATTCACCCCTCCACTTT. Its translation: CASSEQRLNSPLHF.

V gene TRBV4-1 combines with J gene TRBJ2-5; D is unresolved. The J call is uncertain, as TRBJ2-7 better fits the DNA end. The CDR3 has 14 amino acids. CDR1 and CDR2 (germline): MGHRA, YSYEKL. The CDR3 nucleotides are TGCGCCAGCAGCCAAGATTGGGAAACCTACGAGCAGTACTTC. As protein: CASSQDWETYEQYF.

This chain connects TRBV2 to TRBJ2-3; TRBD1 matches at 7 bases. The CDR3 sequence is 14 residues long. In germline, CDR1 is SNHLY, CDR2 FYNNEI. Trimming removed 7 bases from V and 3 bases from J; junction bases left unmatched: 7. CDR3 nucleotides: TGTGCCAGCACTGACAGGGATTGGACAGATACGCAGTATTTT. This gives the protein CASTDRDWTDTQYF.

The DNA for the CDR3 is TGTGCCAGCAGCTCAGGGCCCTCTAGGCAGTTCTTC. Its protein is CASSSGPSRQFF. The chain joins TRBV7-9 to TRBJ2-1, with D perhaps matching TRBD1 (5 bases). V was trimmed by 4 bases and J by 12 bases, leaving 13 bases between them. This CDR3 comprises 12 residues. Germline V lookup: CDR1 SEHNR, CDR2 FQNEAQ (reference sequence).

The gene calls are TRBV15 and TRBJ1-1; a weak D match, TRBD1 (6 bases). The CDR3 has 17 residues. The germline CDR1 and CDR2 sequences are LNHNV and YYDKDF (reference sequence). Trimming stripped 4 bases from V and 5 bases from J, with 23 bases between. As DNA, the CDR3 is TGTGCCACCAGCACCATTGGGGGGGCGAACACGCGGACTGAAGCTTTCTTT. The encoded protein is CATSTIGGANTRTEAFF.

The rearrangement uses TRBV28 and TRBJ1-2; 7 bases line up with TRBD1. Trimming cost V 5 bases and J 4 bases; bases outside gene matches: 4. CDR1 is MDHEN, CDR2 SYDVKM, per germline. The CDR3 spans 13 residues. DNA of the CDR3: TGTGCCAGCAGTCTGGGACAGATCTATGGCTACACCTTC. It yields the protein CASSLGQIYGYTF.

The rearrangement joins TRBV9 to TRBJ2-5, with a weak D call TRBD1 (6 bases). The closer fit of TRBJ2-7 to the DNA end suggests the J call may be wrong. The germline V gene has CDR1 SGDLS and CDR2 YYNGEE. CDR3 size: 14 residues. The CDR3 nucleotides are TGTGCCAGCAGCGTCCAGGACAGCCCCTACGAGCAGTACTTC. Translation gives CASSVQDSPYEQYF.

The V call is TRBV2, the J call TRBJ2-7; 8 bases align to TRBD1. CDR1 is SNHLY, CDR2 FYNNEI, per germline. V was pared by 7 bases and J by 2 bases, with 7 bases of the junction left unmatched. The CDR3 is 14 residues long. CDR3 in amino acids: CASTNRDRTYEQYF. CDR3 nucleotides: TGTGCCAGCACTAACCGGGACAGGACCTACGAGCAGTACTTC.

The rearrangement links TRBV27 to TRBJ1-4; D is ambiguous. The CDR3 length is 15 residues. Germline V gene sequence: CDR1 MNHEY, CDR2 SMNVEV (reference sequence). V gave up 5 bases and J gave up 10 bases, with 20 bases separating them. The CDR3 nucleotides read TGTGCCAGCAGTCCACACTTCAACCCCCTTGGAAAACTGTTTTTT. Translation: CASSPHFNPLGKLFF.

The CDR3 loop is CASSFRAGGEQYF. DNA for the CDR3: TGTGCCAGCAGCTTCCGGGCGGGAGGGGAGCAGTACTTC. The chain links TRBV11-2 to TRBJ2-7; 9 nucleotides align to TRBD2. CDR3 length: 13 amino acids. The ends lost 3 bases at V and 7 bases at J; junction bases unmatched: 4. Germline loops: CDR1 SGHAT, CDR2 FQNNGV.

The chain joins TRBV5-6 to TRBJ2-7, with 8 bases aligning to TRBD2. The CDR3 runs to 17 residues. Germline V CDR1 and CDR2: SGHDT, YYEEEE. J was trimmed by 0 bases and V by 3 bases; bases with no gene match: 11. The CDR3 DNA sequence: TGTGCCAGCAGCTATAGTTCTAGCGGGCCGAGCTCCTACGAGCAGTACTTC. Its translation: CASSYSSSGPSSYEQYF.

The V call is TRBV25-1, the J call TRBJ2-1; perhaps TRBD2 as D (5 bases). CDR1 and CDR2 (germline): MGHDK, SYGVNS. Deletions cut 2 bases from V and 5 bases from J, with 13 bases between. The CDR3 consists of 15 residues. The CDR3 DNA follows: TGTGCCAGCAGTGAACAACTAGATGAGGACAATGAGCAGTTCTTC. Protein: CASSEQLDEDNEQFF.

For this clone: Other DNA sequences in this specimen translate into the identical CDR3. Here the CDR3 reads CAIPGTRGANYGYTF. The CDR3 coding sequence is TGTGCCATACCGGGGACAAGAGGGGCTAACTATGGCTACACCTTC. The chain recombines TRBV2 with TRBJ1-2; a weak D match, TRBD1 (6 bases). Germline V lookup: CDR1 SNHLY, CDR2 FYNNEI. CDR3 length: 15 residues. V gave up 10 bases and J gave up 0 bases, with 18 bases separating them.

This sequence joins TRBV7-2 and TRBJ2-3; D perhaps matches TRBD2 (6 bases). Trimming left V 5 bases short and J 2 bases short, with 14 bases between. CDR1 and CDR2 (germline): SGHTA, FQGNSA. The CDR3 is 15 amino acids. In nucleotides, the CDR3 is TGTGCCAGCAGCCGGCGGGATCTCGTCACAGATACGCAGTATTTT. Encoded protein: CASSRRDLVTDTQYF.

The chain links TRBV19 to TRBJ2-7; TRBD2 matches 13 bases. Germline loops: CDR1 LNHDA, CDR2 SQIVND (reference sequence). CDR3 length equals 17 residues. Trimming removed 4 bases from V and 4 bases from J; junction bases left unmatched: 10. The CDR3 loop reads CASSSSYGTSGIYEQYF. CDR3 sequence (DNA): TGTGCCAGTAGTAGCTCCTACGGGACTAGCGGGATTTACGAGCAGTACTTC.

This clone came up once. The chain combines TRBV2 with TRBJ2-7; D is unresolved. Germline loops: CDR1 SNHLY, CDR2 FYNNEI. CDR3 length: 14 amino acids. The V end lost 5 bases, the J end lost 2 bases, and 13 bases lay between the germline ends. The chain's CDR3 is CASSPGLVPYEQYF. The CDR3 DNA reads TGTGCCAGCAGTCCAGGTTTAGTTCCCTACGAGCAGTACTTC.

The V and J genes are TRBV19 and TRBJ1-4; a possible D gene is TRBD1 (6 bases). The germline V and J ends were trimmed by 3 bases and 3 bases, with 14 bases remaining between them. Looked up from germline, CDR1 is LNHDA and CDR2 is SQIVND (reference sequence). CDR3 length: 16 amino acids. The CDR3 reads CASSIGPGVANEKLFF. CDR3 DNA: TGTGCCAGTAGTATTGGGCCAGGGGTGGCTAATGAAAAACTGTTTTTT.

The V gene is TRBV19, the J gene TRBJ2-7; maybe TRBD2 (5 bases). V dropped 1 base and J dropped 0 bases, with 10 bases sitting between them. Germline V gives CDR1 LNHDA, CDR2 SQIVND (reference sequence). This CDR3 region has 15 residues. DNA for the CDR3: TGTGCCAGTAGTATAGCGGGAATGAGCTCCTACGAGCAGTACTTC. Translated, it gives CASSIAGMSSYEQYF.

In the case of this clone: The same CDR3 arises from other DNA sequences in this sample as well. The gene calls are TRBV2 and TRBJ2-3, with 9 positions matching TRBD2. Germline V gene sequence: CDR1 SNHLY, CDR2 FYNNEI. Germline trimming cut 4 bases from V and 0 bases from J; bases unmatched to any gene: 2. The CDR3 extends over 15 amino acids. The CDR3 is CASSGLAASTDTQYF. The CDR3, as DNA: TGTGCCAGCAGTGGACTAGCGGCAAGCACAGATACGCAGTATTTT.

The chain uses TRBV5-5 and TRBJ2-3; D assignment may be TRBD1 or TRBD2 (5 bases each). This CDR3 contains 17 residues. The V end was cut by 0 bases, the J end by 1 base, with 15 bases between. Germline CDR1 and CDR2: SGHKS and YYEKEE (reference sequence). The CDR3 spells CASSLDGGGRRTDTQYF. The CDR3 DNA reads as TGTGCCAGCAGCTTGGACGGTGGGGGTAGACGCACAGATACGCAGTATTTT.

This chain uses TRBV10-3 with TRBJ2-1; TRBD2 matches at 8 bases. In germline, CDR1 is ENHRY, CDR2 SYGVKD. CDR3 size: 13 residues. J gave up 5 bases and V 4 bases, and 1 base lay outside the gene matches. The CDR3 region has the DNA TGTGCCATCAGTGCACTAGCGGACAATGAGCAGTTCTTC. Translation gives CAISALADNEQFF.